The 22 T cell receptor beta chains given below trace back to one sample, sequenced in a study of CXCR3 chemokines and chemotherapy response in bladder cancer. Using its own MiXCR run on the PCR reads, TCRdb lists one record per CDR3 protein. The data contain about 13,000 distinct CDR3 sequences, 9.5% to 15% of them singletons. This specimen was collected from a patient whose treatment included neoadjuvant chemotherapy. These TCRs come from a human donor with bladder cancer that did not respond to neoadjuvant chemotherapy.

This sequence joins TRBV5-6 and TRBJ1-2; D not resolved. Germline CDR1 and CDR2: SGHDT and YYEEEE. V lost 1 base and J lost 6, with 7 bases in between. This CDR3 is 12 amino acids long. CDR3 bases: TGTGCCAGCAGCTTGAACAAGGATGGCTACACCTTC. As protein: CASSLNKDGYTF. Looking up the rest from reference TRBV5-6 and TRBJ1-2 gives the full variable domain: DAGVTQSPTHLIKTRGQQVTLRCSPKSGHDTVSWYQQALGQGPQFIFQYYEEEERQRGNFPDRFSGHQFPNYSSELNVNALLLGDSALYLCASSLNKDGYTFGSGTRLTVV.

J is TRBJ2-7 and V is TRBV7-2; 7 positions match TRBD1. The V and J ends lost 5 bases and 3 bases, in that order; junction bases with no gene match: 7. Germline V gives CDR1 SGHTA, CDR2 FQGNSA. There are 14 residues in the CDR3. The CDR3 region has the DNA TGTGCCAGCAGCCCCACGACAGGGCACTACGAGCAGTACTTC. This codes for CASSPTTGHYEQYF.

This clonotype showed up just a few times. This chain links TRBV6-5 with TRBJ2-1, with TRBD2 matching over 9 bases. This CDR3 region has 14 residues. The germline gives CDR1 MNHEY, CDR2 SVGAGI. The trim removed 4 bases at V and 4 bases at J, leaving 2 bases unmatched. DNA of the CDR3: TGTGCCAGCAGTTTGGCGGGAGGGTACAATGAGCAGTTCTTC. Translating gives CASSLAGGYNEQFF.

This clonotype was seen many times. The CDR3 coding sequence is TGCAGCGTGGGGACTAGCGGAGTCACAGATACGCAGTATTTT. This gives the protein CSVGTSGVTDTQYF. This chain links TRBV29-1 with TRBJ2-3; 11 positions agree with TRBD2. The CDR3 length is 14 residues. Germline CDR1 is SQVTM and CDR2 is ANQGSEA. Trimming at V came to 6 bases and at J to 2 bases, leaving 4 bases not matched to a gene.

The chain recombines TRBV27 with TRBJ2-7; tentatively, D is TRBD1 or TRBD2 (6 bases each). Trimming removed 4 bases from V and 5 bases from J, with 12 bases in between. The CDR3 is made up of 13 amino acids. Germline loops: CDR1 MNHEY, CDR2 SMNVEV (reference sequence). The CDR3 protein is CASSSGASDEQYF. CDR3 in DNA: TGTGCCAGCAGTTCGGGGGCGTCGGACGAGCAGTACTTC.

This clonotype was picked up a small number of times. The V call is TRBV12-3 or TRBV12-4, the J call TRBJ1-1; 10 bases line up with TRBD1. The CDR3 consists of 12 residues. Trimming cost V 3 bases and J 11 bases; bases outside gene matches: 3. The CDR3 DNA follows: TGTGCCAGCAGTTTTTTGGACAGGGGGGCTTTCTTT. Its translation: CASSFLDRGAFF.

This clonotype has ten or more counts. A junction end diverges from the germline sequence, so it may reflect a read error. DNA for the CDR3: TGTGCCAGCAGCTTAGGGGACGGGCCCTACGGGCAGTACTTC. Translated, it gives CASSLGDGPYGQYF. The chain couples TRBV7-2 to TRBJ2-7; the D gene could be TRBD1 or TRBD2 (5 bases each). The CDR3 loop spans 14 amino acids. Germline V gene lookup returns CDR1 SGHTA and CDR2 FQGNSA.

This clonotype was detected many times. This chain connects TRBV19 to TRBJ1-2; 10 bases match TRBD1. Germline assignment: CDR1 LNHDA and CDR2 SQIVND (reference sequence). V shed 5 bases and J 7 bases; nucleotides not matched to a gene: 10. The CDR3 has 15 amino acids. The CDR3 region is CASSPQTGGASGYTF. In DNA form, the CDR3 reads TGTGCCAGTAGTCCCCAGACAGGGGGCGCATCTGGCTACACCTTC.

This clonotype was counted a single time. The chain uses TRBV20-1 and TRBJ2-1, with D perhaps being TRBD1 or TRBD2 (5 bases each). The V and J ends lost 2 bases and 2 bases respectively, with 13 bases between them. Germline V gene data show CDR1 as DFQATT and CDR2 as SNEGSKA (reference sequence). The CDR3 loop spans 15 amino acids. The CDR3 protein is CSARRGSGTYNEQFF. The CDR3 region has the DNA TGCAGTGCTAGAAGGGGTTCCGGGACCTACAATGAGCAGTTCTTC.

This clonotype was seen at least ten times. The J gene is TRBJ1-5, the V gene TRBV7-2; D is perhaps TRBD1 (6 bases). Trimming removed 5 bases from V and 2 bases from J, with 10 bases in between. The CDR3 loop spans 14 amino acids. Germline CDR1 is SGHTA and CDR2 is FQGNSA. The CDR3 protein is CASSPGVGNQPQHF. CDR3 sequence (DNA): TGTGCCAGCAGCCCAGGGGTAGGCAATCAGCCCCAGCATTTT.

The chain is built from TRBV5-6 and TRBJ1-1; 9 bases align to TRBD1. This CDR3 contains 14 residues. From germline, CDR1 is SGHDT and CDR2 YYEEEE. J gave up 5 bases and V 0 bases, and 2 bases lay outside the gene matches. The CDR3 DNA sequence: TGTGCCAGCAGCTTGGGACAGGGGGGAACTGAAGCTTTCTTT. Its translation: CASSLGQGGTEAFF.

This clonotype was observed many times. The gene calls are TRBV12-3 or TRBV12-4 and TRBJ1-3; weak D call: TRBD1 (6 bases). Between the trimmed V and J ends, which lost 3 bases and 0 bases, there was a span of 9 bases. There are 15 residues in the CDR3. The CDR3 DNA follows: TGTGCCAGCAGTTTGGGGGCTGGCTCTGGAAACACCATATATTTT. The encoded protein is CASSLGAGSGNTIYF.

This clonotype came up many times. The rearrangement joins TRBV6-2 or TRBV6-3 to TRBJ2-7, with a tentative D call TRBD2 (6 bases). Germline-derived CDR1 and CDR2 are MNHEY and SVGEGT. The CDR3 length is 14 residues. The V gene lost 2 bases and the J gene lost 3 bases, with 11 bases spanning the gap. As DNA, the CDR3 is TGTGCCAGCAGTTACGTAGGGGAGGACTACGAGCAGTACTTC. Translation gives CASSYVGEDYEQYF.

This clonotype is categorized as hyperexpanded. The rearrangement links TRBV6-6 to TRBJ1-1; no definite D call. Germline V gene sequence: CDR1 MNHNY, CDR2 SVGAGI (reference sequence). The CDR3 is 12 amino acids. V lost 2 bases to trimming and J lost 6 bases, with 7 bases between them. This CDR3 reads CASSYGMAEAFF. The CDR3 DNA reads as TGTGCCAGCAGTTACGGTATGGCTGAAGCTTTCTTT.

By share of the sample, this clonotype is medium-sized. V is TRBV7-9 and J is TRBJ1-1; 11 bases map to TRBD1. With V trimmed by 4 bases and J by 8 bases, 6 bases remained unmatched. The CDR3 is 14 residues long. Germline CDR1 SEHNR, CDR2 FQNEAQ (reference sequence). The CDR3 DNA reads TGTGCCAGCAGCTCCGGACAGGGGGCTGCGGAAGCTTTCTTT. Translating it yields CASSSGQGAAEAFF.

This chain uses TRBV2 with TRBJ2-1, with D perhaps matching TRBD2 (5 bases). The CDR3 runs 13 residues. V gave up 5 bases and J gave up 9 bases, with 14 bases separating them. From germline, CDR1 is SNHLY and CDR2 FYNNEI. This chain's CDR3 is CASSLLPEGEQFF. DNA of the CDR3: TGTGCCAGCAGTTTACTGCCCGAGGGTGAGCAGTTCTTC.

This clonotype was recorded many times. The chain uses TRBV30 and TRBJ1-2, with 9 bases aligning to TRBD1. V lost 4 bases, J lost 4 bases, and 7 bases stayed unmatched. Germline V gene data show CDR1 as GTSNPN and CDR2 as SVGIG (reference sequence). The CDR3 runs to 14 residues. In DNA form, the CDR3 reads TGTGCCTGGACCAGACAGGGGGTGGGCTATGGCTACACCTTC. Translating it yields CAWTRQGVGYGYTF.

This clonotype was detected ten times or more. The chain joins TRBV7-2 to TRBJ2-7; no clear D gene. Trimming pared 5 bases from V and 7 bases from J, leaving 21 bases between. CDR1 SGHTA and CDR2 FQGNSA come from the germline V gene. CDR3 length: 15 amino acids. CDR3 amino acids: CASSHRLYRAPEQYF. CDR3 DNA: TGTGCCAGCAGCCATCGACTCTACCGGGCCCCGGAGCAGTACTTC. Complete variable domain (other parts from reference TRBV7-2 and TRBJ2-7): GAGVSQSPSNKVTEKGKDVELRCDPISGHTALYWYRQSLGQGLEFLIYFQGNSAPDKSGLPSDRFSAERTGGSVSTLTIQRTQQEDSAVYLCASSHRLYRAPEQYFGPGTRLTVT.

By sample share, this clonotype is medium-sized. The chain couples TRBV19 to TRBJ2-1, with 8 bases lining up with TRBD2. Germline lookup yields CDR1 LNHDA and CDR2 SQIVND (reference sequence). With 3 bases clipped from V and 3 bases from J, the junction kept 22 bases outside the gene matches. CDR3 size: 21 residues. The CDR3 reads CASSIKYGTRSDPGFYNEQFF. The CDR3, as DNA: TGTGCCAGTAGTATCAAATACGGGACTAGGTCCGACCCTGGTTTCTACAATGAGCAGTTCTTC.

Relative to its sample, this clonotype is medium-sized. The chain couples TRBV6-1 to TRBJ2-5; tentative D call: TRBD2 (5 bases). The V gene lost 6 bases and the J gene lost 5 bases, with 13 bases spanning the gap. In germline, CDR1 is MNHNS, CDR2 SASEGT. The CDR3 contains 13 residues. CDR3 nucleotides: TGTGCCAGCAGCGGACGGGGTAGCGAGACCCAGTACTTC. This gives the protein CASSGRGSETQYF.

This clonotype counts as medium-sized. V and J are TRBV6-1 and TRBJ2-7, with 9 bases fitting TRBD1. Looked up from germline, CDR1 is MNHNS and CDR2 is SASEGT. This CDR3 is 14 amino acids long. Trimming took 5 bases from V and 3 from J; bases not matched to a gene: 5. In nucleotides, the CDR3 is TGTGCCAGCAGTCGAGACAGGGGGAACTACGAGCAGTACTTC. Protein product: CASSRDRGNYEQYF.

The V and J genes are TRBV5-4 and TRBJ2-1; TRBD2 matches at 9 bases. Germline loops: CDR1 SGHNT, CDR2 YYREEE (reference sequence). This CDR3 is built from 15 residues. V was pared by 3 bases and J by 9 bases, with 10 bases of the junction left unmatched. The CDR3 sequence: CASSSNAGGHGEQFF. The CDR3 coding sequence is TGTGCCAGCAGCTCGAACGCGGGGGGGCACGGTGAGCAGTTCTTC.